This T cell receptor (beta chain) was obtained from a study of blood T cell repertoires in COVID-19. Original methodology: The assay estimated nucleated cells by amplifying reference gene primers. The table came from immunoSEQ multiplex PCR; TCRdb's copy has only in-frame clones and leaves some out. D and trimming were read from the DNA, whereas the V and J calls and clone size are those reported in that table. This repertoire shows some 300,000 clones, 90% to 95% found once; its top ten account for roughly 3.9%. Germline-derived CDR1 and CDR2 are SGHKS and YYEKEE (reference sequence). The CDR3 length is 15 residues. V gave up 3 bases and J gave up 3 bases; unmatched junction bases: 5.

Sequencing input: PBMCs or T cells enriched from blood (not recorded which). This chain uses TRBV5-5 with TRBJ2-3; 9 bases align to TRBD1. This sequence was found in a woman in her thirties who had been exposed to COVID-19. CDR3 amino acids: CASSYRGLGTDTQYF. CDR3 sequence (DNA): TGTGCCAGCAGCTACAGGGGGCTGGGGACAGATACGCAGTATTTT.